The clone carrying this TCR beta chain came up many times. As for time point: blood at routine non-recurrence follow-up after resection. Whole RNA came from tumor, nontumor lung or frozen PBMC and was sequenced without being sorted. This sample is part of a study of spatial heterogeneity in lung cancer. The CDR3 is made up of 13 amino acids. Germline V gives CDR1 SGHDT, CDR2 YYEEEE. V was trimmed by 2 bases and J by 5 bases, leaving 10 bases between them. One entry per CDR3 protein, called by TCRdb with MiXCR from the 5' RACE reads. In the table there are 25,000 to 35,000 distinct CDR3 sequences, approximately 5.9% of which are singletons.

The clonotype originates from a female donor with early-stage non-small cell lung cancer. The material sequenced was PBMCs, taken at follow-up. V and J are TRBV5-6 and TRBJ2-5; D gene ambiguous. DNA for the CDR3: TGTGCCAGCAGCTTTTCAGGTTTCGAGACCCAGTACTTC. This sequence encodes CASSFSGFETQYF.